This T cell receptor beta chain was documented in a study of PD-1 blockade in classical Hodgkin lymphoma. CDR3 length equals 11 residues. Trimming took off 9 bases at V and 2 bases at J, with 7 bases between the two ends. In germline, CDR1 is LNHDA, CDR2 SQIVND (reference sequence). Study-wide findings and caveats: Significant TCR diversity gains by C4D1 occurred in CD4+ but not CD8+ cells.

A remark on this clone: No antigen is known for it.

Stated time point: cycle 4 day 1 (C4D1), after around six weeks of nivolumab. Brentuximab vedotin exposure varied, and every patient relapsed after autologous stem cell transplantation. The assay was immunoSEQ multiplex PCR, and TCRdb's table has in-frame clones only and misses some. The sample consists of some 24,000 clones, 70% to 80% of them appearing once. This chain links TRBV19 with TRBJ1-1, with D hard to call. The specimen was peripheral blood mononuclear cells (PBMCs), collected before the fourth cycle of nivolumab. The source is a human donor with classical Hodgkin lymphoma. The CDR3 nucleotides are TGTGCCAGCTCCGATAACACTGAAGCTTTCTTT. It codes for CASSDNTEAFF. The entire variable domain, with the rest obtained from reference TRBV19 and TRBJ1-1, is as follows: DGGITQSPKYLFRKEGQNVTLSCEQNLNHDAMYWYRQDPGQGLRLIYYSQIVNDFQKGDIAEGYSVSREKKESFPLTVTSAQKNPTAFYLCASSDNTEAFFGQGTRLTVV.